This TCR beta chain originates from a study of lymphopenia after photon versus proton radiotherapy. General study points: Photon-treated patients lost naive T cells and TCR diversity; proton-treated stayed stable. Post-nadir diversity loss with photons came from oligoclonal expansion, particularly CD8+ Temra cells. Larger post-nadir TCR diversity loss correlated inversely with survival in deceased patients.

The ends were cut back, 5 bases at V and 1 base at J, with 14 bases in the middle. CDR3 size: 16 residues. CDR1 is MNHEY, CDR2 SMNVEV, per germline (reference sequence). Here immunoSEQ multiplex PCR was the method, and the copy in TCRdb shows in-frame clones only, minus some. Among around 30,000 clones listed, 84% were seen once. On this clone: The target antigen is unknown.

The chain is built from TRBV27 and TRBJ2-2; a weak D match, TRBD1 (7 bases). Sequenced here: peripheral blood, sampled from a patient treated with proton-based radiotherapy. This TCR came from a woman between 70 and 85 years old with pancreatic cancer. The CDR3 region is CASSKRQGLNTGELFF. CDR3 in DNA: TGTGCCAGCAGTAAACGACAGGGACTGAACACCGGGGAGCTGTTTTTT.